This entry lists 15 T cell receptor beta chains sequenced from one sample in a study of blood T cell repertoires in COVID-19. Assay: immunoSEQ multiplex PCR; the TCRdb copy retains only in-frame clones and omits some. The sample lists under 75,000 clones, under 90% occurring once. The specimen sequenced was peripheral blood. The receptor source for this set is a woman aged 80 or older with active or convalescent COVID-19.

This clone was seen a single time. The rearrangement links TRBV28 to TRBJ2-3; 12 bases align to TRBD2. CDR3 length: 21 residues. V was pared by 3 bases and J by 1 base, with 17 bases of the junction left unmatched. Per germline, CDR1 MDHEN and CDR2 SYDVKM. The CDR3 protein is CASSFLGRTASGGVGTDTQYF. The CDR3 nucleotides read TGTGCCAGCAGTTTCCTCGGCCGGACAGCTAGCGGGGGGGTGGGCACAGATACGCAGTATTTT.

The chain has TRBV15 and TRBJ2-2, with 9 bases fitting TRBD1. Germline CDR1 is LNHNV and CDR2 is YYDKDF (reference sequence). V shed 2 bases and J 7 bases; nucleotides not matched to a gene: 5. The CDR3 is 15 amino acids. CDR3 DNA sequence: TGTGCCACCAGCAGACAACAGGGGGCGTTCGGGGAGCTGTTTTTT. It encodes CATSRQQGAFGELFF.

The CDR3 region has the DNA TGTGCCAGTAGGGGACAGGGGGCCACTGAAGCTTTCTTT. This encodes CASRGQGATEAFF. This chain uses TRBV19 with TRBJ1-1, with 12 bases identical to TRBD1. CDR3 length: 13 residues. Looked up from germline, CDR1 is LNHDA and CDR2 is SQIVND (reference sequence). The V gene end was trimmed by 6 bases and the J gene end by 4 bases; junction bases not matched to a gene: 0. Complete variable domain (other parts from reference TRBV19 and TRBJ1-1): DGGITQSPKYLFRKEGQNVTLSCEQNLNHDAMYWYRQDPGQGLRLIYYSQIVNDFQKGDIAEGYSVSREKKESFPLTVTSAQKNPTAFYLCASRGQGATEAFFGQGTRLTVV.

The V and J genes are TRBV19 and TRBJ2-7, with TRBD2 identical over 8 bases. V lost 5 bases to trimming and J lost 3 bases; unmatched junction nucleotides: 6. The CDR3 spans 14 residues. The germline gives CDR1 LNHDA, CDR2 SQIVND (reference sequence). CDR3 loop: CASSGTGTSYEQYF. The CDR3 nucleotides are TGTGCCAGTAGTGGAACCGGGACTAGCTACGAGCAGTACTTC.

The CDR3 reads CASSTSSGGAREQFF. The CDR3 DNA follows: TGTGCCAGCAGCACCTCTAGCGGGGGGGCCCGGGAGCAGTTCTTC. The chain joins TRBV11-2 to TRBJ2-1; 12 bases match TRBD2. Germline CDR1 is SGHAT and CDR2 is FQNNGV. The CDR3 extends over 15 amino acids. V trimming: 5 bases; J trimming: 10 bases; junction bases outside the gene matches: 9. The whole variable domain, filled in from reference TRBV11-2 and TRBJ2-1, reads EAGVAQSPRYKIIEKRQSVAFWCNPISGHATLYWYQQILGQGPKLLIQFQNNGVVDDSQLPKDRFSAERLKGVDSTLKIQPAKLEDSAVYLCASSTSSGGAREQFFGPGTRLTVL.

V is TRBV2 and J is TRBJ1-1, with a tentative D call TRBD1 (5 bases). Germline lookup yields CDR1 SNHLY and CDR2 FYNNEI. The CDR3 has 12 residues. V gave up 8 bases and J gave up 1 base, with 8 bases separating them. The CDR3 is CASPGQNTEAFF. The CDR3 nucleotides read TGTGCCAGCCCCGGACAGAACACTGAAGCTTTCTTT.

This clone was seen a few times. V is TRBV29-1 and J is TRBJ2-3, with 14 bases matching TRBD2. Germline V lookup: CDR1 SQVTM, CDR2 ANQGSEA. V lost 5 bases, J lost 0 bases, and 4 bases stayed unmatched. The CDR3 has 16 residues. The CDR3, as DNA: TGCAGCGTTTTAGGACTAGCGGGGGGAAGCACAGATACGCAGTATTTT. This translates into CSVLGLAGGSTDTQYF.

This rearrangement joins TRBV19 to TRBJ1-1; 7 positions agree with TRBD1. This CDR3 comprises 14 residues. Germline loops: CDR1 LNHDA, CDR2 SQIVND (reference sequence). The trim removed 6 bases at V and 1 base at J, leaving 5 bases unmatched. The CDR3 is CASRNQGGNTEAFF. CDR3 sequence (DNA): TGTGCCAGTAGAAACCAGGGGGGGAACACTGAAGCTTTCTTT.

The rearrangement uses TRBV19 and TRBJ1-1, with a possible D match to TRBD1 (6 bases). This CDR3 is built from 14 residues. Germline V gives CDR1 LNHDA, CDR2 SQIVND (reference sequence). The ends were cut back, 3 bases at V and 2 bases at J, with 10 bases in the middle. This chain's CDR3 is CASSILQGNTEAFF. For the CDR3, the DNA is TGTGCCAGTAGTATTCTACAGGGAAACACTGAAGCTTTCTTT.

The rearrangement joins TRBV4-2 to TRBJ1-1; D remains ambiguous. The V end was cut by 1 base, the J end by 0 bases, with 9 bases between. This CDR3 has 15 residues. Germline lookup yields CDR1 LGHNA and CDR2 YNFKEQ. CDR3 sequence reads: CASSQGAQVNTEAFF. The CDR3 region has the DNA TGTGCCAGCAGCCAAGGGGCGCAGGTGAACACTGAAGCTTTCTTT.

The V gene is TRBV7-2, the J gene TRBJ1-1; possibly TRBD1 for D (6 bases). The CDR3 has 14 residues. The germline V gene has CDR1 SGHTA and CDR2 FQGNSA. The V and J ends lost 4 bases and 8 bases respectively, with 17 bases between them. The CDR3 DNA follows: TGTGCCAGCAGCTCCTACGGGGGGGCAATAGAAGCTTTCTTT. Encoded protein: CASSSYGGAIEAFF.

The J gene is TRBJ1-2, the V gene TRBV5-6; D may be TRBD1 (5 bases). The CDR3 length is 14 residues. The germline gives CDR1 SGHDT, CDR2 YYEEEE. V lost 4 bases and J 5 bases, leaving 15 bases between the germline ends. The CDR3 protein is CASSGGAPGYGYTF. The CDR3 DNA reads TGTGCCAGCAGCGGAGGGGCGCCAGGTTATGGCTACACCTTC.

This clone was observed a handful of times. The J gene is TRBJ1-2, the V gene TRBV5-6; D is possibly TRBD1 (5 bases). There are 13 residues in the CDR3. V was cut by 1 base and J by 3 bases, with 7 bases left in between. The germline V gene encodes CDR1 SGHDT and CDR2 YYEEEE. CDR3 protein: CASSLPGDYGYTF. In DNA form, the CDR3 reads TGTGCCAGCAGCTTGCCGGGGGACTATGGCTACACCTTC.

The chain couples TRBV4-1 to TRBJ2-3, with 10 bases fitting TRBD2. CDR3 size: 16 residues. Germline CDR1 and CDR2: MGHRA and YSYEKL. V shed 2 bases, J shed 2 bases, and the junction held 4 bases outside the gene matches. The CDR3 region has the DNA TGCGCCAGCAGCCAAATAGCGGGGGGAAACACAGATACGCAGTATTTT. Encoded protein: CASSQIAGGNTDTQYF.

CDR3 nucleotide sequence: TGTGCCAGCAGCTCTGACAGCCAAGAGACCCAGTACTTC. Encoded protein: CASSSDSQETQYF. The gene calls are TRBV7-9 and TRBJ2-5, with D maybe TRBD1 (5 bases). V shed 4 bases and J shed 1 base, with 7 bases lying between them. The CDR3 is 13 amino acids. CDR1 SEHNR and CDR2 FQNEAQ come from the germline V gene (reference sequence).